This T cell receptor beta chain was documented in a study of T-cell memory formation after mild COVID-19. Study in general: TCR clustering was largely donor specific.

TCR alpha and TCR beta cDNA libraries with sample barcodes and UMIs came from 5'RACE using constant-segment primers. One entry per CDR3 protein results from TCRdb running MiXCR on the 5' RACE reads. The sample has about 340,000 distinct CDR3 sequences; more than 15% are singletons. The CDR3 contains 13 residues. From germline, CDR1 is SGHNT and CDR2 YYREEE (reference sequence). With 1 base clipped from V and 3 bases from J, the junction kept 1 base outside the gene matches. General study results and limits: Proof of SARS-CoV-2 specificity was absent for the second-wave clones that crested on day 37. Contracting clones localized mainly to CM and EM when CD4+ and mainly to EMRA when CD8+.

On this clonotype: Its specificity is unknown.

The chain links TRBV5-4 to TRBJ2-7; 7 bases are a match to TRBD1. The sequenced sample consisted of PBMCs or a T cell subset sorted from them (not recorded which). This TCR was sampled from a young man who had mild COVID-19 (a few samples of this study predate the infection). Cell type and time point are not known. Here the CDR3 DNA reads TGTGCCAGCAGCTTGAGGGGGCGCTACGAGCAGTACGTC. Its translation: CASSLRGRYEQYV.